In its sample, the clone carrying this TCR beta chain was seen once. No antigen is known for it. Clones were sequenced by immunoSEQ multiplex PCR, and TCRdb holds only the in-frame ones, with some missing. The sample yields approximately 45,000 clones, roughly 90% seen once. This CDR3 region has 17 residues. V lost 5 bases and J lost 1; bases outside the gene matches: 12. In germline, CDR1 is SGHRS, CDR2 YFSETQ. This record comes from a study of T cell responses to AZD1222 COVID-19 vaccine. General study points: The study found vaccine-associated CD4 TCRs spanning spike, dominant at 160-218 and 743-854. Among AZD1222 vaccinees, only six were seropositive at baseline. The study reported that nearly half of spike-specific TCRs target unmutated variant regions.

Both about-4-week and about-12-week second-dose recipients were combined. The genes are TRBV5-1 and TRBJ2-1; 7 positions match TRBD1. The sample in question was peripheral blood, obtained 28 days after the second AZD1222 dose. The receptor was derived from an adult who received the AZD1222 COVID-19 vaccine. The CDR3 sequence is CASSSALSGGSYNEQFF. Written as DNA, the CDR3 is TGCGCCAGCAGTTCCGCTCTTTCAGGGGGATCCTACAATGAGCAGTTCTTC.